A selection of T cell receptor beta chains follows, all from one sample in a study of T-cell reconstitution after alpha-beta-depleted transplantation in children. TCRdb reprocessed the PCR reads via MiXCR and lists one record per CDR3 protein. The repertoire holds hundreds of thousands of distinct CDR3 sequences, around 12% seen once, with 0.79% in the top ten. The sequenced sample was PBMCs, obtained before TCRalphabeta/CD19-depleted stem cell transplant. These receptors originate from a girl aged 2 to 9 with congenital amegakaryocytic thrombocytopenia, due to receive a stem cell transplant. Each CDR3 is given with its conserved first and last residue. The D gene is left open where the match is weak. Not all rows give a size; the values are once, few, many and, for expanded clones, a class.

clone size: many
J gene: TRBJ2-7
V gene: TRBV20-1
CDR3 length: 14
D gene: -
CDR3 protein: CSALSRAENYEQYF
CDR3 DNA: TGCAGTGCCCTGTCGCGAGCAGAAAACTACGAGCAGTACTTC

clone size: many
J gene: TRBJ2-3
V gene: TRBV5-1
CDR3 length: 14
D gene: -
CDR3 protein: CASSLEGVTDTQYF
CDR3 DNA: TGCGCCAGCAGCTTGGAGGGGGTCACAGATACGCAGTATTTT

clone size: -
J gene: TRBJ2-1
V gene: TRBV5-6
CDR3 length: 16
D gene: -
CDR3 protein: CASSLAPGGPYNEQFF
CDR3 DNA: TGTGCCAGCAGCTTGGCCCCAGGCGGGCCGTACAATGAGCAGTTCTTC

clone size: few
J gene: TRBJ2-7
V gene: TRBV7-6
CDR3 length: 13
D gene: -
CDR3 protein: CASSPRSTYEQYF
CDR3 DNA: TGTGCCAGCAGCCCCCGGTCCACCTACGAGCAGTACTTC

clone size: many
J gene: TRBJ2-1
V gene: TRBV28
CDR3 length: 15
D gene: -
CDR3 protein: CASSLSPHRYNEQFF
CDR3 DNA: TGTGCCAGCAGTTTATCCCCTCACCGATACAATGAGCAGTTCTTC

clone size: few
J gene: TRBJ2-1
V gene: TRBV7-8
CDR3 length: 12
D gene: -
CDR3 protein: CASSLAGAEQFF
CDR3 DNA: TGTGCCAGCAGCTTAGCTGGGGCCGAGCAGTTCTTC

clone size: many
J gene: TRBJ2-2
V gene: TRBV7-2
CDR3 length: 15
D gene: TRBD2
CDR3 protein: CASSLVAGGNGELFF
CDR3 DNA: TGTGCCAGCAGCTTAGTAGCGGGAGGTAACGGGGAGCTGTTTTTT

clone size: many
J gene: TRBJ1-5
V gene: TRBV4-1
CDR3 length: 17
D gene: -
CDR3 protein: CASSQDTTEYSNQPQHF
CDR3 DNA: TGCGCCAGCAGCCAAGATACGACAGAATATAGCAATCAGCCCCAGCATTTT

clone size: -
J gene: TRBJ2-7
V gene: TRBV20-1
CDR3 length: 14
D gene: -
CDR3 protein: CSAVKVPTAYEQYF
CDR3 DNA: TGCAGTGCAGTCAAGGTACCGACGGCCTACGAGCAGTACTTC

clone size: many
J gene: TRBJ1-5
V gene: TRBV29-1
CDR3 length: 13
D gene: TRBD1
CDR3 protein: CSVEGQGGQPQHF
CDR3 DNA: TGCAGCGTTGAAGGACAGGGGGGGCAGCCCCAGCATTTT

clone size: -
J gene: TRBJ2-2
V gene: TRBV28
CDR3 length: 15
D gene: TRBD1
CDR3 protein: CASRWDRGNTGELFF
CDR3 DNA: TGTGCCAGCAGGTGGGACAGGGGGAACACCGGGGAGCTGTTTTTT

clone size: -
J gene: TRBJ2-7
V gene: TRBV25-1
CDR3 length: 14
D gene: -
CDR3 protein: CASSHGSGGVEQYF
CDR3 DNA: TGTGCCAGCTCGCATGGGTCCGGGGGAGTCGAGCAGTACTTC

clone size: many
J gene: TRBJ1-1
V gene: TRBV21-1
CDR3 length: 15
D gene: -
CDR3 protein: CASSNGTGMNTEAFF
CDR3 DNA: TGTGCCAGCAGCAACGGGACGGGAATGAACACTGAAGCTTTCTTT

clone size: -
J gene: TRBJ2-7
V gene: TRBV10-3
CDR3 length: 14
D gene: -
CDR3 protein: CAISRSADEYEQYF
CDR3 DNA: TGTGCCATCAGTAGATCGGCGGATGAGTACGAGCAGTACTTC

clone size: few
J gene: TRBJ1-1
V gene: TRBV2
CDR3 length: 13
D gene: -
CDR3 protein: CASFQIGNTEAFF
CDR3 DNA: TGTGCCAGCTTTCAGATCGGGAACACTGAAGCTTTCTTT

clone size: -
J gene: TRBJ2-3
V gene: TRBV29-1
CDR3 length: 17
D gene: -
CDR3 protein: CSVPKRGSYNKGDTQYF
CDR3 DNA: TGCAGCGTCCCCAAACGGGGGTCGTACAACAAGGGGGATACGCAGTATTTT

clone size: many
J gene: TRBJ2-7
V gene: TRBV29-1
CDR3 length: 11
D gene: TRBD1
CDR3 protein: CSVGGTGFRYF
CDR3 DNA: TGCAGCGTTGGGGGGACAGGGTTTCGGTACTTC

clone size: many
J gene: TRBJ1-1
V gene: TRBV5-1
CDR3 length: 14
D gene: -
CDR3 protein: CASSPGVLNTEAFF
CDR3 DNA: TGCGCCAGCAGCCCAGGGGTGTTGAACACTGAAGCTTTCTTT

clone size: many
J gene: TRBJ1-6
V gene: TRBV10-2
CDR3 length: 13
D gene: -
CDR3 protein: CASSQGLSAPLHF
CDR3 DNA: TGCGCCAGCAGCCAGGGTCTGTCGGCACCCCTCCACTTT

clone size: -
J gene: TRBJ2-1
V gene: TRBV7-2
CDR3 length: 16
D gene: -
CDR3 protein: CASSFTWSLGWDEQFF
CDR3 DNA: TGTGCCAGCAGCTTTACGTGGTCTTTAGGGTGGGATGAGCAGTTCTTC

clone size: many
J gene: TRBJ1-1
V gene: TRBV18
CDR3 length: 14
D gene: -
CDR3 protein: CASSRGVRGTEAFF
CDR3 DNA: TGTGCCAGCTCACGTGGAGTCCGGGGCACTGAAGCTTTCTTT

clone size: many
J gene: TRBJ2-7
V gene: TRBV28
CDR3 length: 15
D gene: TRBD1
CDR3 protein: CASVGFGTASYEQYF
CDR3 DNA: TGTGCCAGCGTTGGGTTCGGGACAGCCTCCTACGAGCAGTACTTC

clone size: -
J gene: TRBJ2-1
V gene: TRBV5-1
CDR3 length: 14
D gene: -
CDR3 protein: CASSLEGAHNEQFF
CDR3 DNA: TGCGCCAGCAGCTTGGAGGGAGCTCACAATGAGCAGTTCTTC

clone size: many
J gene: TRBJ1-3
V gene: TRBV7-2
CDR3 length: 15
D gene: -
CDR3 protein: CASTWRRVSGNTIYF
CDR3 DNA: TGTGCCAGCACCTGGCGGCGGGTTTCGGGAAACACCATATATTTT

clone size: -
J gene: TRBJ2-1
V gene: TRBV20-1
CDR3 length: 17
D gene: TRBD2
CDR3 protein: CCASASGRALLDNEQFF
CDR3 DNA: TGCTGTGCTAGTGCCAGCGGGAGGGCCCTATTAGACAATGAGCAGTTCTTC

clone size: few
J gene: TRBJ2-1
V gene: TRBV20-1
CDR3 length: 13
D gene: -
CDR3 protein: CSASGQSHNEQFF
CDR3 DNA: TGCAGTGCTAGCGGACAGAGCCACAATGAGCAGTTCTTC

clone size: many
J gene: TRBJ2-2
V gene: TRBV5-1
CDR3 length: 17
D gene: -
CDR3 protein: CASSLGPSWANTGELFF
CDR3 DNA: TGCGCCAGCAGCTTAGGACCCAGTTGGGCGAACACCGGGGAGCTGTTTTTT

clone size: few
J gene: TRBJ2-1
V gene: TRBV12-3/TRBV12-4
CDR3 length: 15
D gene: TRBD1
CDR3 protein: CASSSGQGVWNEQFF
CDR3 DNA: TGTGCCAGCAGTTCGGGACAGGGGGTGTGGAATGAGCAGTTCTTC

clone size: many
J gene: TRBJ1-5
V gene: TRBV7-8
CDR3 length: 16
D gene: -
CDR3 protein: CASSSNRWEVYQPQHF
CDR3 DNA: TGTGCCAGCAGCTCGAACCGATGGGAGGTGTATCAGCCCCAGCATTTT

clone size: many
J gene: TRBJ2-5
V gene: TRBV6-5
CDR3 length: 16
D gene: TRBD2
CDR3 protein: CASSYSRGLVKETQYF
CDR3 DNA: TGTGCCAGCAGTTACTCGCGGGGACTAGTTAAAGAGACCCAGTACTTC

clone size: -
J gene: TRBJ2-7
V gene: TRBV3-1
CDR3 length: 16
D gene: -
CDR3 protein: CASSQAKAASSYEQYF
CDR3 DNA: TGTGCCAGCAGCCAAGCAAAGGCAGCAAGCTCCTACGAGCAGTACTTC

clone size: many
J gene: TRBJ2-1
V gene: TRBV2
CDR3 length: 15
D gene: -
CDR3 protein: CASSERGASYNEQFF
CDR3 DNA: TGTGCCAGCAGTGAAAGAGGCGCTTCCTACAATGAGCAGTTCTTC

clone size: many
J gene: TRBJ2-7
V gene: TRBV3-1
CDR3 length: 12
D gene: -
CDR3 protein: CASSLYHYEQYF
CDR3 DNA: TGTGCCAGCAGCCTCTACCACTACGAGCAGTACTTC

clone size: few
J gene: TRBJ2-3
V gene: TRBV18
CDR3 length: 15
D gene: -
CDR3 protein: CASSPRDDNTDTQYF
CDR3 DNA: TGTGCCAGCTCACCACGAGACGACAACACAGATACGCAGTATTTT

clone size: few
J gene: TRBJ1-2
V gene: TRBV2
CDR3 length: 14
D gene: -
CDR3 protein: CASSEASVNYGYTF
CDR3 DNA: TGTGCCAGCAGTGAAGCTAGCGTTAACTATGGCTACACCTTC

clone size: many
J gene: TRBJ2-7
V gene: TRBV20-1
CDR3 length: 14
D gene: -
CDR3 protein: CSARRDEGVYEQYF
CDR3 DNA: TGCAGTGCTAGAAGGGACGAGGGAGTCTACGAGCAGTACTTC

clone size: many
J gene: TRBJ2-2
V gene: TRBV21-1
CDR3 length: 14
D gene: -
CDR3 protein: CASRRTENTGELFF
CDR3 DNA: TGTGCCAGCAGAAGGACAGAGAACACCGGGGAGCTGTTTTTT

clone size: many
J gene: TRBJ1-1
V gene: TRBV7-9
CDR3 length: 15
D gene: TRBD1
CDR3 protein: CASSLAGQGGTEAFF
CDR3 DNA: TGTGCCAGCAGCTTAGCGGGACAGGGAGGTACTGAAGCTTTCTTT

clone size: -
J gene: TRBJ2-7
V gene: TRBV5-1
CDR3 length: 14
D gene: -
CDR3 protein: CASSLVGGLGEQYF
CDR3 DNA: TGCGCCAGCAGCCTGGTAGGAGGGTTGGGCGAGCAGTACTTC

clone size: many
J gene: TRBJ2-5
V gene: TRBV7-6
CDR3 length: 12
D gene: -
CDR3 protein: CASSPSWETQYF
CDR3 DNA: TGTGCCAGCAGTCCGTCATGGGAGACCCAGTACTTC

clone size: -
J gene: TRBJ2-4
V gene: TRBV5-5
CDR3 length: 14
D gene: -
CDR3 protein: CASSLMTAKNIQYF
CDR3 DNA: TGTGCCAGCAGCTTGATGACAGCCAAAAACATTCAGTACTTC